A selection of T cell receptor beta chains follows, all from one sample in a study of cytomegalovirus exposure and HLA in healthy donors. Assay: immunoSEQ multiplex PCR; the TCRdb copy retains only in-frame clones and omits some. The sample carries some 54,000 clones, 65% to 85% recorded once. The sample consisted of PBMCs. These receptors all stem from a male donor in good health and CMV-seronegative. CDR3s include the opening cysteine and the closing phenylalanine or tryptophan. A D gene is named only where the DNA matches it firmly. Clone size is stated in some rows and not others, as once, few, many or a class when expanded.

j_call v_call d_call clone_size cdr3_aa cdr3_nt
TRBJ2-2 TRBV7-9 TRBD1 few CASSDQDRGQTGELFF TGTGCCAGCAGTGATCAGGACAGGGGGCAAACCGGGGAGCTGTTTTTT
TRBJ1-2 TRBV6-1 TRBD1 NA CASSEALGQGSNYGYTF TGTGCCAGCAGTGAAGCGCTAGGACAGGGCTCTAACTATGGCTACACCTTC
TRBJ1-2 TRBV30 NA NA CAWIEGGRGIYGYTF TGTGCCTGGATTGAGGGCGGCAGGGGAATCTATGGCTACACCTTC
TRBJ2-1 TRBV18 TRBD2 NA CASSPLRASGGAHEQFF TGTGCCAGCTCACCCCTCCGAGCTAGCGGGGGGGCACATGAGCAGTTCTTC
TRBJ2-5 TRBV5-1 NA once CASSLEAGWEETQYF TGCGCCAGCAGCTTGGAGGCAGGGTGGGAAGAGACCCAGTACTTC
TRBJ2-1 TRBV7-9 NA NA CASSTSMGLRGSSYNEQFF TGTGCCAGCAGCACCAGCATGGGCCTCAGAGGGAGCTCCTACAATGAGCAGTTCTTC
TRBJ2-7 TRBV4-1 TRBD1 NA CASSQEDRQNYEQYF TGCGCCAGCAGCCAAGAGGACAGGCAAAACTACGAGCAGTACTTC
TRBJ2-1 TRBV4-2 TRBD2 NA CASSPTGNGGANEQFF TGTGCCAGCAGCCCCACAGGGAACGGGGGGGCTAATGAGCAGTTCTTC
TRBJ1-6 TRBV27 NA NA CASSYEGGNSPLHF TGTGCCAGCAGTTACGAGGGGGGGAATTCACCCCTCCACTTT
TRBJ1-2 TRBV7-2 TRBD1 NA CASSLSTGGTNYGYTF TGTGCCAGCAGCTTGTCAACAGGGGGCACTAACTATGGCTACACCTTC
TRBJ1-5 TRBV10-3 NA NA CAISPQGGLNQPQHF TGTGCCATCAGTCCTCAGGGAGGACTGAATCAGCCCCAGCATTTT
TRBJ2-2 TRBV5-1 NA NA CASSGGGRGTGELFF TGCGCCAGCAGCGGTGGTGGTCGGGGCACCGGGGAGCTGTTTTTT
TRBJ1-1 TRBV30 TRBD1 NA CAWSGQVMNTEAFF TGTGCCTGGAGCGGACAGGTTATGAACACTGAAGCTTTCTTT
TRBJ2-3 TRBV7-2 TRBD2 NA CASSLKLAGGADTQYF TGTGCCAGCAGCTTAAAATTAGCGGGGGGCGCAGATACGCAGTATTTT
TRBJ2-3 TRBV19 TRBD2 NA CASSIGTSGGTSTDTQYF TGTGCCAGTAGTATCGGGACTAGCGGGGGGACTAGCACAGATACGCAGTATTTT
TRBJ1-1 TRBV5-1 TRBD1 NA CASRLTGALEAFF TGCGCCAGCAGATTAACAGGGGCCCTTGAAGCTTTCTTT
TRBJ2-3 TRBV7-2 TRBD2 NA CASSLGVAGYTDTQYF TGTGCCAGCAGCTTAGGAGTAGCGGGGTACACAGATACGCAGTATTTT
TRBJ1-6 TRBV4-3 NA NA CASSQDRRENSPLHF TGCGCCAGCAGCCAAGATCGGAGGGAGAATTCACCCCTCCACTTT
TRBJ2-3 TRBV5-8 TRBD2 NA CASSSGGSASTDTQYF TGTGCCAGCAGTAGCGGGGGGTCCGCTAGCACAGATACGCAGTATTTT
TRBJ1-6 TRBV5-8 TRBD1 NA CASSLVFGTGDNSPLHF TGTGCCAGCAGCTTGGTTTTCGGGACAGGGGATAATTCACCCCTCCACTTT
TRBJ2-5 TRBV7-8 TRBD2 NA CASSPLPSGGQETQYF TGTGCCAGCAGCCCTCTGCCTAGCGGGGGACAAGAGACCCAGTACTTC
TRBJ2-5 TRBV7-9 NA NA CASSIDQGTQYF TGTGCCAGCAGCATAGATCAGGGGACCCAGTACTTC
TRBJ2-1 TRBV19 NA NA CASTGLDYNEQFF TGTGCCAGTACCGGGTTAGACTACAATGAGCAGTTCTTC
TRBJ1-3 TRBV7-9 NA NA CASSLGTARGTIYF TGTGCCAGCAGCCTCGGGACGGCGCGGGGCACCATATATTTT
TRBJ1-5 TRBV6-4 NA NA CASSSQGGQPQHF TGTGCCAGCAGTTCGCAGGGTGGTCAGCCCCAGCATTTT
TRBJ2-2 TRBV30 TRBD1 NA CAWGQDNTGELFF TGTGCCTGGGGACAGGATAACACCGGGGAGCTGTTTTTT
TRBJ2-7 TRBV19 TRBD1 NA CASSITGASSYEQYF TGTGCCAGTAGTATAACAGGGGCGAGCTCCTACGAGCAGTACTTC
TRBJ1-1 TRBV4-3 TRBD1 NA CASSQVGTGEKNTEAFF TGCGCCAGCAGCCAAGTAGGAACAGGGGAAAAGAACACTGAAGCTTTCTTT
TRBJ2-6 TRBV4-3 NA NA CASSQDPGAPSGANVLTF TGCGCCAGCAGCCAAGACCCAGGGGCCCCCTCTGGGGCCAACGTCCTGACTTTC
TRBJ1-1 TRBV7-3 NA NA CASSAPGDTEAFF TGTGCCAGCAGCGCCCCCGGAGACACTGAAGCTTTCTTT
TRBJ1-2 TRBV19 TRBD1 NA CASSIPRTGAYGYTF TGTGCCAGTAGTATCCCCCGAACAGGGGCCTATGGCTACACCTTC
TRBJ2-3 TRBV5-4 NA NA CASSLGVGEIDTQYF TGTGCCAGCAGCTTGGGAGTAGGGGAAATAGATACGCAGTATTTT
TRBJ1-2 TRBV7-2 TRBD1 NA CASSLGQGNYGYTF TGTGCCAGCAGCTTAGGACAGGGTAACTATGGCTACACCTTC
TRBJ1-2 TRBV6-6 TRBD1 NA CASSYRTGDYGYTF TGTGCCAGCAGTTACCGGACAGGGGACTATGGCTACACCTTC
TRBJ1-3 TRBV5-6 NA few CASSPRDTGNTIYF TGTGCCAGCAGCCCTAGGGACACAGGAAACACCATATATTTT
TRBJ2-2 TRBV6-4 TRBD2 NA CASSRLAGGTGELFF TGTGCCAGCAGCCGACTAGCGGGGGGCACCGGGGAGCTGTTTTTT
TRBJ1-2 TRBV7-2 TRBD1 NA CASSLDRGGAGGGYTF TGTGCCAGCAGCTTAGATCGAGGGGGCGCAGGTGGTGGCTACACCTTC
TRBJ1-2 TRBV30 TRBD1 NA CAWSAGTGSNTF TGTGCCTGGAGTGCCGGGACAGGGAGCAACACCTTC
TRBJ2-3 TRBV9 NA NA CASSATFLGGNTDTQYF TGTGCCAGCAGCGCCACCTTCCTTGGGGGGAACACAGATACGCAGTATTTT
TRBJ2-1 TRBV19 TRBD2 NA CASTQGLAGAQGEQFF TGTGCCAGTACCCAGGGACTAGCGGGGGCCCAGGGGGAGCAGTTCTTC
TRBJ2-7 TRBV30 NA NA CAWSVGASYEQYF TGTGCCTGGAGTGTAGGGGCCTCCTACGAGCAGTACTTC
TRBJ1-6 TRBV6-4 NA NA CASSVGGDSPLHF TGTGCCAGCAGTGTAGGGGGTGATTCACCCCTCCACTTT
TRBJ2-1 TRBV27 TRBD2 NA CASSLGDYHNEQFF TGTGCCAGCAGCCTGGGGGACTACCACAATGAGCAGTTCTTC
TRBJ2-3 TRBV10-3 TRBD2 NA CAISVGLADLDDTQYF TGTGCCATCAGTGTCGGACTAGCGGATCTCGACGATACGCAGTATTTT
TRBJ1-6 TRBV19 NA NA CASSIKGSVSPLHF TGTGCCAGTAGTATCAAGGGGTCAGTTTCACCCCTCCACTTT